Below, 31 T cell receptor beta chains from the same sample are listed, as sequenced in a study of molecular identifiers for immune sequencing clone quantification. TCRdb ran MiXCR on the PCR reads and lists one entry per CDR3 protein. The sample has about 640,000 distinct CDR3 sequences; less than 20% are singletons. Sequencing was performed on naive CD8+ T cells from blood, with Jurkat cell RNA spiked in. This sample's subset: FACS-sorted CD8+CD4-CCR7+CD45RA+ naive T cells. The receptors come from a human donor in good health. Some libraries in this study had Jurkat cell RNA spiked in.

This clonotype came up many times. CDR3 protein: CASSLSGTAFEQYF. CDR3 coding DNA: TGTGCCAGCAGTTTATCGGGGACAGCCTTCGAGCAGTACTTC. The V gene is TRBV27, the J gene TRBJ2-7; 7 bases map to TRBD1. CDR1 and CDR2 (germline): MNHEY, SMNVEV (reference sequence). The CDR3 is made up of 14 amino acids. J gave up 6 bases and V 0 bases, and 5 bases lay outside the gene matches.

Of note for this clonotype: Germline is not matched at one junction end, which may reflect a read error. This chain links TRBV9 with TRBJ2-6; D might be TRBD1 (5 bases). The CDR3 loop spans 15 amino acids. Germline CDR1 is SGDLS and CDR2 is YYNGEE. The CDR3 DNA reads as TGTGCCAGCAGCGTAGCAGGGCCTGGGGCCAACGTCCCGACTTTC. Protein product: CASSVAGPGANVPTF.

This clonotype was picked up many times. The chain has TRBV6-5 and TRBJ1-2, with D unresolved. The CDR3 totals 13 residues. In germline, CDR1 is MNHEY, CDR2 SVGAGI. V shed 0 bases and J shed 4 bases, with 6 bases lying between them. The CDR3, as DNA: TGTGCCAGCAGTTACTCAGTTCTCTATGGCTACACCTTC. Translation gives CASSYSVLYGYTF.

Remarks on this clonotype: A read error may be the cause here, since a much bigger clone is one base away. The genes are TRBV27 and TRBJ1-2; D is possibly TRBD1 (5 bases). The CDR3 runs to 14 residues. CDR1 and CDR2 from the germline V gene are MNHEY and SMNVEV (reference sequence). The CDR3: CASARGPQPYGHTF. The CDR3 bases are TGTGCCAGCGCTAGGGGCCCACAGCCATATGGCCACACCTTC.

This clonotype occurred many times. This rearrangement joins TRBV6-2 or TRBV6-3 to TRBJ2-3; D may be TRBD2 (5 bases). CDR3 length equals 14 residues. Germline CDR1 is MNHEY and CDR2 is SVGEGT. V was cut by 6 bases and J by 2 bases, with 12 bases left in between. CDR3 sequence reads: CASSRLKLTDTQYF. CDR3 coding DNA: TGTGCCAGCAGCCGACTAAAGCTCACAGATACGCAGTATTTT.

This clonotype was observed at least ten times. This chain joins TRBV12-3 or TRBV12-4 and TRBJ1-2; tentative D call: TRBD1 (6 bases). Trimming stripped 5 bases from V and 6 bases from J, with 16 bases between. This CDR3 is 14 amino acids long. In DNA, the CDR3 is TGTGCCAGCAGTCATCAAACAGGGTTTGATGGCTACACCTTC. Amino acids: CASSHQTGFDGYTF.

Concerning this clonotype itself: The junction shows a germline mismatch at one end, possibly a read error. The rearrangement links TRBV7-6 to TRBJ2-1; 13 bases map to TRBD2. The CDR3 spans 16 residues. Germline lookup yields CDR1 SGHVS and CDR2 FNYEAQ. The CDR3 DNA follows: TGTGCCGGCAGCTTAGGGGCCACTAGCGGGGGGGTCGAGCAGTTCTTC. It yields the protein CAGSLGATSGGVEQFF.

As for this clonotype: Since the CDR3 does not end with the conserved phenylalanine or tryptophan, this likely comes from a read error. The V gene is TRBV7-9, the J gene TRBJ2-3; 14 bases align to TRBD2. The CDR3 has 16 residues. The germline V gene encodes CDR1 SEHNR and CDR2 FQNEAQ (reference sequence). Trimming cost V 6 bases and J 8 bases; bases outside gene matches: 10. CDR3 nucleotide sequence: TGTGCCAGCAGGGGGACTAGCGGGAGAAAATCGGTTACGCAGTATCTT. This translates into CASRGTSGRKSVTQYL.

Ten or more counts support this clonotype. The chain combines TRBV2 with TRBJ1-1; no definite D call. The CDR3 loop spans 10 amino acids. Trimming shortened V by 1 base and J by 10 bases, and 4 bases separated the two germline ends. CDR1 and CDR2 from the germline V gene are SNHLY and FYNNEI. CDR3 DNA: TGTGCCAGCAGTGAAGGGGGAGCTTTCTTT. The encoded protein is CASSEGGAFF.

This clonotype has at least ten counts. One end of the junction does not line up with germline, which may come from a read error. This chain connects TRBV2 to TRBJ2-7; TRBD1 agrees at 8 bases. The CDR3 is made up of 10 amino acids. CDR1 and CDR2 from the germline V gene are SNHLY and FYNNEI. The CDR3, as DNA: TGTGCCAGCAAAGGGACAGGTGCCCACTTC. Translation: CASKGTGAHF. The full variable domain, its missing parts supplied by reference TRBV2 and TRBJ2-7, is EPEVTQTPSHQVTQMGQEVILRCVPISNHLYFYWYRQILGQKVEFLVSFYNNEISEKSEIFDDQFSVERPDGSNFTLKIRSTKLEDSAMYFCASKGTGAHFGPGTRLTVT.

Ten or more counts support this clonotype. This rearrangement joins TRBV20-1 to TRBJ2-2; D unresolved. Germline V gives CDR1 DFQATT, CDR2 SNEGSKA (reference sequence). Trimming took 2 bases from V and 2 from J, leaving 9 bases between them. CDR3 length: 14 amino acids. The CDR3 sequence: CSARPGPNTGELFF. The CDR3 nucleotides read TGCAGTGCTAGACCTGGACCCAACACCGGGGAGCTGTTTTTT.

This clonotype appeared many times. V and J are TRBV27 and TRBJ2-3; 8 bases agree with TRBD2. The CDR3 has 16 residues. Germline CDR1 and CDR2: MNHEY and SMNVEV (reference sequence). J gave up 1 base and V 1 base, and 4 bases lay outside the gene matches. CDR3 loop: CASSLYAGGRTDTQYF. The CDR3 nucleotides are TGTGCCAGCAGTTTATACGCGGGGGGCCGCACAGATACGCAGTATTTT.

There are many counts of this clonotype. The chain uses TRBV7-9 and TRBJ2-5, with D maybe TRBD2 (6 bases). CDR3 length: 14 residues. Looked up from germline, CDR1 is SEHNR and CDR2 is FQNEAQ (reference sequence). With 1 base removed from V and 5 bases from J, the gap between germline ends came to 11 bases. DNA for the CDR3: TGTGCCAGCAGCTTAGGTGCGGGGTTGGAGACCCAGTACTTC. This codes for CASSLGAGLETQYF.

With respect to this clonotype: This may come from a read error, since a much larger clone is one base off. This chain connects TRBV11-2 to TRBJ2-1, with 9 bases aligning to TRBD2. Germline loops: CDR1 SGHAT, CDR2 FQNNGV. This CDR3 spans 16 amino acids. CDR3 sequence (DNA): TGTGCCGGCAGCTTAGCAGCGGGGGGTTCCTACAATGAGCAGTTCTTC. Translating gives CAGSLAAGGSYNEQFF.

A note on this clonotype: No conserved phenylalanine or tryptophan is present at the end of the CDR3, so a read error is the likely explanation. The rearrangement links TRBV19 to TRBJ2-1; TRBD2 aligns across 10 bases. The CDR3 is 16 amino acids. The V gene end was trimmed by 4 bases and the J gene end by 3 bases; junction bases not matched to a gene: 6. Germline loops: CDR1 LNHDA, CDR2 SQIVND (reference sequence). CDR3 in DNA: TGTGCCAGTAGTAAGAAGCGGGGGGGGATCTACAATGAGCAGTTCTCC. Its protein product is CASSKKRGGIYNEQFS.

This clonotype was observed many times. The chain combines TRBV28 with TRBJ2-5; D possibly corresponds to TRBD2 (7 bases). The CDR3 has 23 residues. CDR1 is MDHEN, CDR2 SYDVKM, per germline. The V end lost 2 bases, the J end lost 9 bases, and 43 bases lay between the germline ends. The CDR3 coding sequence is TGTGCCAGCAGTTTACCCCTGCAGCCCTCAAAGGGGGGGCGCGGGTATAGGGGTAGGGCCCAGTACTTC. Translation: CASSLPLQPSKGGRGYRGRAQYF.

To note about this clonotype: A single base separates this from a much larger clone, so it may be a read error. The V call is TRBV2, the J call TRBJ1-1, with TRBD1 identical over 7 bases. CDR3 length: 15 amino acids. Germline V lookup: CDR1 SNHLY, CDR2 FYNNEI. In nucleotides, the CDR3 is TGTGCCAGCAGGGAAAATACAGGGGCGAACACTGTAGCTTTCTTT. Its translation: CASRENTGANTVAFF.

This clonotype was detected only a few times. V gene TRBV12-3 or TRBV12-4 combines with J gene TRBJ2-5; 8 positions agree with TRBD1. The CDR3 totals 14 residues. V shed 7 bases and J 7 bases; nucleotides not matched to a gene: 11. The chain's CDR3 is CASTNRGAWGTQYF. The CDR3 DNA reads as TGTGCCAGCACCAACAGGGGGGCGTGGGGGACCCAGTACTTC.

Comment on this clonotype: With a much larger clone just one base away, this may be a read error. The chain joins TRBV7-9 to TRBJ2-7; weak D call: TRBD1 (6 bases). The CDR3 consists of 13 residues. Germline values: CDR1 SEHNR, CDR2 FQNEAQ (reference sequence). The CDR3 sequence: CASSPWTAYERYF. CDR3 nucleotide sequence: TGTGCCAGCAGCCCTTGGACAGCCTACGAGCGGTACTTC. Full variable domain (missing parts from reference TRBV7-9 and TRBJ2-7): DTGVSQNPRHKITKRGQNVTFRCDPISEHNRLYWYRQTLGQGPEFLTYFQNEAQLEKSRLLSDRFSAERPKGSFSTLEIQRTEQGDSAMYLCASSPWTAYERYFGPGTRLTVT.

Comment on this clonotype: This sequence may be a read error, since a much larger clone differs from it by one base. The V and J genes are TRBV24-1 and TRBJ1-5; possibly TRBD1 for D (5 bases). The ends were cut back, 6 bases at V and 2 bases at J, with 7 bases in the middle. The CDR3 length is 13 residues. Looked up from germline, CDR1 is KGHDR and CDR2 is SFDVKD. CDR3 nucleotide sequence: TGTGCCACCAGTCCAGGGTGCAATCAGCCCCAGCATTTT. Its protein product is CATSPGCNQPQHF.

This clonotype occurred many times. The chain combines TRBV4-1 with TRBJ2-7, with 7 bases that match TRBD2. In germline, CDR1 is MGHRA, CDR2 YSYEKL. The CDR3 is made up of 15 amino acids. Trimming removed 2 bases from V and 1 base from J; junction bases left unmatched: 5. In DNA, the CDR3 is TGCGCCAGCAGCCAAATTAGGGGAGGGTCCTACGAGCAGTACTTC. This encodes CASSQIRGGSYEQYF.

This clonotype was recorded many times. The V call is TRBV12-3 or TRBV12-4, the J call TRBJ1-5, with a tentative D call TRBD1 (6 bases). Trimming took 4 bases from V and 2 from J, leaving 18 bases between them. The CDR3 spans 17 residues. The CDR3 region is CASSSPGVTLGNQPQHF. In DNA form, the CDR3 reads TGTGCCAGCAGTTCCCCAGGGGTCACACTAGGCAATCAGCCCCAGCATTTT.

The V call is TRBV19, the J call TRBJ1-1; D unresolved. This CDR3 is 14 amino acids long. Deletions cut 5 bases from V and 1 base from J, with 11 bases between. Looked up from germline, CDR1 is LNHDA and CDR2 is SQIVND (reference sequence). The CDR3 here is CASSVVGPNTEAFF. In DNA form, the CDR3 reads TGTGCCAGTAGTGTAGTAGGCCCGAACACTGAAGCTTTCTTT.

This clonotype was detected many times. The chain is built from TRBV12-3 or TRBV12-4 and TRBJ1-1; D is undetermined. This CDR3 contains 14 residues. Trimming took off 6 bases at V and 7 bases at J, with 18 bases between the two ends. CDR3 sequence (DNA): TGTGCCAGCAGCTCCTGGGCAGCTGGATTTGAAGCTTTCTTT. Translation: CASSSWAAGFEAFF.

This clonotype has only a few counts. The chain uses TRBV5-1 and TRBJ2-7; 9 nucleotides match TRBD2. Germline CDR1 and CDR2: SGHRS and YFSETQ. V trimming: 0 bases; J trimming: 3 bases; junction bases outside the gene matches: 7. This CDR3 region has 16 residues. The CDR3, as DNA: TGCGCCAGCAGCTTGGGTTCCGCGGGGGGGCTCTACGAGCAGTACTTC. Translating it yields CASSLGSAGGLYEQYF.

This clonotype was observed a few times. J is TRBJ1-1 and V is TRBV18; D is uncertain. V was clipped by 3 bases and J by 1 base, with 15 bases between them. The length of the CDR3 is 16 residues. Germline V gene sequence: CDR1 KGHSH, CDR2 LQKENI. The CDR3 sequence: CASSPFSVHSNTEAFF. DNA for the CDR3: TGTGCCAGCTCACCTTTCTCTGTCCATTCGAACACTGAAGCTTTCTTT.

In this sample, this clonotype turned up many times. The chain employs TRBV3-1 and TRBJ1-5; D is ambiguous. This CDR3 comprises 14 residues. Trimming took 1 base from V and 6 from J, leaving 10 bases between them. Germline V CDR1 and CDR2: LGHDT, YNNKEL (reference sequence). CDR3 sequence: CASSQVGEGQPQHF. CDR3 bases: TGTGCCAGCAGCCAAGTTGGTGAGGGTCAGCCCCAGCATTTT.

This clonotype has ten or more counts. The J gene is TRBJ1-1, the V gene TRBV29-1; TRBD1 might be the D (6 bases). Germline V CDR1 and CDR2: SQVTM, ANQGSEA. The V gene lost 8 bases and the J gene lost 0 bases, with 22 bases spanning the gap. The CDR3 covers 16 residues. The CDR3 coding sequence is TGCAGCCCGCTGGGGGCAAGAAGGCCGCTGAACACTGAAGCTTTCTTT. Amino acids: CSPLGARRPLNTEAFF. The whole variable domain, filled in from reference TRBV29-1 and TRBJ1-1, reads SAVISQKPSRDICQRGTSLTIQCQVDSQVTMMFWYRQQPGQSLTLIATANQGSEATYESGFVIDKFPISRPNLTFSTLTVSNMSPEDSSIYLCSPLGARRPLNTEAFFGQGTRLTVV.

This clonotype came up many times. The genes are TRBV5-1 and TRBJ2-7; TRBD2 matches 9 bases. CDR3 length: 15 residues. Germline CDR1 and CDR2: SGHRS and YFSETQ. V dropped 0 bases and J dropped 3; count of bases not matched to a gene: 4. The CDR3 region is CASSLVISGGYEQYF. The DNA for the CDR3 is TGCGCCAGCAGCTTGGTAATTAGCGGGGGCTACGAGCAGTACTTC. Variable domain in full (rest from reference TRBV5-1 and TRBJ2-7): KAGVTQTPRYLIKTRGQQVTLSCSPISGHRSVSWYQQTPGQGLQFLFEYFSETQRNKGNFPGRFSGRQFSNSRSEMNVSTLELGDSALYLCASSLVISGGYEQYFGPGTRLTVT.

In this sample, this clonotype turned up a few times. This clone may be a read error of a much larger clone one base away. The conserved phenylalanine or tryptophan is not found at the CDR3 terminus, so this likely reflects a read error. As DNA, the CDR3 is TGCGCCAGCAGCCAAAACCCCCCCCGTGAAGGTATGGGCAATCAGCCCCAGCATCTT. Protein product: CASSQNPPREGMGNQPQHL. The chain recombines TRBV4-1 with TRBJ1-5; D gene unclear. With 2 bases removed from V and 2 bases from J, the gap between germline ends came to 22 bases. Germline V lookup: CDR1 MGHRA, CDR2 YSYEKL. This CDR3 spans 19 amino acids.

In its sample, this clonotype was seen many times. The rearrangement links TRBV7-9 to TRBJ2-5; a possible D gene is TRBD1 (6 bases). The CDR3 runs 15 residues. The V gene's germline CDR1 is SEHNR and CDR2 FQNEAQ (reference sequence). Deletions cut 5 bases from V and 4 bases from J, with 17 bases between. The CDR3 nucleotides are TGTGCCAGCAGCACCTTATCGGCAGGGGCAGAGACCCAGTACTTC. This codes for CASSTLSAGAETQYF.